This T cell receptor (beta chain) was recorded in a study of cytomegalovirus exposure and HLA in healthy donors. Study results and caveats: When analyzed later, a missense DCLRE1C variant was found to be linked to TCR beta V- and J-gene trimming. Most subjects' HLA-A and HLA-B alleles were reportedly predicted from TCR beta sequences.

The PCR contained 60 Vbeta and 13 Jbeta primers. Per the authors' pipeline: Unique TCR beta chains totaled some 80 million in a later count, with 8.5 million to 12 million of them shared. Sequenced by immunoSEQ multiplex PCR; TCRdb stores in-frame clones only, minus some. D and trimming come from the DNA, and the V and J calls and clone size come from that table. This table holds some 60,000 clones, roughly 83% found once. This clone occurred once. Its antigen is as yet unknown. This CDR3 region has 15 residues. In germline, CDR1 is SGHTA, CDR2 FQGNSA. Trimming removed 5 bases at V and 2 bases at J, with 14 bases between.

The rearrangement uses TRBV7-2 and TRBJ2-3; D is unclear. This clonotype originated in a human donor in good health. Sequencing used PBMCs. CDR3 coding DNA: TGTGCCAGCAGCCCCTCGGTTAGCTTCACAGATACGCAGTATTTT. This translates into CASSPSVSFTDTQYF.